What follows are 15 T cell receptor beta chains derived from one specimen sequenced in a study of T-cell memory formation after mild COVID-19. TCRdb redid the calling of the 5' RACE reads with MiXCR, one entry per CDR3 protein. This table holds 100,000 to 150,000 distinct CDR3 sequences, roughly 6% found once. Sequencing input: PBMCs or a T cell subset sorted from them (not recorded which). The receptors were sampled from an adult woman who had mild COVID-19 (a few samples of this study predate the infection). Cell type and time point are not known.

This clonotype was detected once. This chain connects TRBV25-1 to TRBJ2-3; TRBD2 matches at 11 bases. Germline V lookup: CDR1 MGHDK, CDR2 SYGVNS. Unmatched junction bases numbered 6, after V lost 6 bases and J lost 4 bases. The CDR3 length is 15 residues. CDR3 protein: CASRTSGSPADTQYF. For the CDR3, the DNA is TGTGCCAGCAGAACTAGCGGGAGCCCCGCAGATACGCAGTATTTT.

The rearrangement links TRBV24-1 to TRBJ2-1; possibly TRBD1 for D (6 bases). The CDR3 has 15 residues. V was shortened by 3 bases and J by 2 bases, with 10 bases between the two germline ends. Germline CDR1 reads KGHDR; CDR2 reads SFDVKD. Here the CDR3 reads CATSDPGHPYNEQFF. CDR3 sequence (DNA): TGTGCCACCAGTGATCCGGGACACCCCTACAATGAGCAGTTCTTC.

This clonotype was observed at least ten times. An end of the junction differs from the germline gene, which may be a read error. The rearrangement joins TRBV12-3 or TRBV12-4 to TRBJ2-6; no definite D call. CDR3 length: 11 amino acids. The DNA for the CDR3 is TGCGGTTGCGCGGGGGCCAACGTCCTGACTTTC. As protein: CGCAGANVLTF.

The V gene is TRBV18, the J gene TRBJ2-7, with D possibly matching TRBD1 (6 bases). Trimming cost V 6 bases and J 5 bases, with 14 bases left between them. Per the germline V gene, CDR1 is KGHSH and CDR2 is LQKENI. The CDR3 extends over 13 amino acids. CDR3 loop: CASSVGALNEQYF. The CDR3 DNA is TGTGCCAGCTCCGTGGGGGCCTTGAACGAGCAGTACTTC.

The rearrangement uses TRBV7-2 and TRBJ2-2, with D unclear. This CDR3 contains 18 residues. Germline CDR1 reads SGHTA; CDR2 reads FQGNSA. Trimming left V 2 bases short and J 6 bases short, with 22 bases between. The CDR3 DNA reads as TGTGCCAGCAGCTTAATACCTCGGGTGCCCCCGACCGCCGGGGAGCTGTTTTTT. It encodes CASSLIPRVPPTAGELFF.

Ten or more counts support this clonotype. The V call is TRBV15, the J call TRBJ1-5; D might be TRBD1 (5 bases). Germline loops: CDR1 LNHNV, CDR2 YYDKDF (reference sequence). Trimming left V 1 base short and J 7 bases short, with 8 bases between. CDR3 length: 13 residues. In nucleotides, the CDR3 is TGTGCCACCAGCAGAGGGGGGGAACAGCCCCAGCATTTT. Encoded protein: CATSRGGEQPQHF.

This clonotype was seen a few times. The chain combines TRBV20-1 with TRBJ2-4; 11 nucleotides line up with TRBD2. The J segment lost 8 bases and the V segment lost 0 bases, leaving 6 bases of the junction unmatched. The length of the CDR3 is 15 residues. The V gene's germline CDR1 is DFQATT and CDR2 SNEGSKA (reference sequence). As DNA, the CDR3 is TGCAGTGCTAGAGATCGAACTAGCGGGGGAGACATTCAGTACTTC. Translated: CSARDRTSGGDIQYF.

The gene calls are TRBV29-1 and TRBJ2-5; perhaps TRBD1 as D (6 bases). The CDR3 runs 12 residues. V shed 8 bases and J shed 5 bases, with 15 bases lying between them. Germline CDR1 reads SQVTM; CDR2 reads ANQGSEA. The DNA for the CDR3 is TGCAGCTCTGGACAGCCCGGGGAGACCCAGTACTTC. It is translated as CSSGQPGETQYF.

This clonotype has a count of ten or more. The chain links TRBV28 to TRBJ2-7; 7 bases line up with TRBD2. V trimming: 2 bases; J trimming: 1 base; junction bases outside the gene matches: 11. Per the germline V gene, CDR1 is MDHEN and CDR2 is SYDVKM. The CDR3 has 17 residues. The CDR3 nucleotides are TGTGCCAGCAGTTTAGGGGGGGGACTAATGGGGTCCTACGAGCAGTACTTC. Protein sequence: CASSLGGGLMGSYEQYF.

The table lists this clonotype with a few counts. V gene TRBV24-1 combines with J gene TRBJ2-3; unclear D gene. The CDR3 covers 12 residues. V lost 1 base, J lost 2 bases, and 0 bases lay in between. Germline CDR1 KGHDR, CDR2 SFDVKD. Here the CDR3 DNA reads TGTGCCACCAGTGATTTCACAGATACGCAGTATTTT. It encodes CATSDFTDTQYF.

This clonotype was observed a few times. The CDR3: CASSLAIGGGRNEQFF. CDR3 DNA: TGTGCCAGCAGCTTAGCTATAGGCGGGGGGAGGAATGAGCAGTTCTTC. The rearrangement joins TRBV7-2 to TRBJ2-1, with TRBD2 identical over 8 bases. This CDR3 contains 16 residues. V gave up 0 bases and J gave up 7 bases; unmatched junction bases: 8. CDR1 and CDR2 from the germline V gene are SGHTA and FQGNSA. The full variable domain, rest sourced from reference TRBV7-2 and TRBJ2-1, is GAGVSQSPSNKVTEKGKDVELRCDPISGHTALYWYRQSLGQGLEFLIYFQGNSAPDKSGLPSDRFSAERTGGSVSTLTIQRTQQEDSAVYLCASSLAIGGGRNEQFFGPGTRLTVL.

This clonotype has ten or more counts. The chain has TRBV20-1 and TRBJ1-4; no clear D. CDR3 length: 13 amino acids. CDR1 DFQATT and CDR2 SNEGSKA come from the germline V gene (reference sequence). CDR3 in amino acids: CSPRSGANEKLFF. Written as DNA, the CDR3 is TGCAGCCCCCGGAGCGGCGCTAATGAAAAACTGTTTTTT.

J is TRBJ2-1 and V is TRBV19; perhaps TRBD2 as D (7 bases). Germline V gene data show CDR1 as LNHDA and CDR2 as SQIVND (reference sequence). Trimming left V 7 bases short and J 2 bases short, with 15 bases between. CDR3 length equals 15 residues. The CDR3 sequence: CASKGEGGAYNEQFF. CDR3 bases: TGTGCCAGTAAGGGGGAGGGAGGGGCCTACAATGAGCAGTTCTTC.

The rearrangement links TRBV5-1 to TRBJ2-3; TRBD2 agrees at 9 bases. This CDR3 region has 15 residues. Losses at the gene ends were 1 base for V and 3 bases for J; bases not matched to a gene: 3. Germline values: CDR1 SGHRS, CDR2 YFSETQ. As DNA, the CDR3 is TGCGCCAGCAGCTTGAGTAGCGGGGGAACAGATACGCAGTATTTT. Encoded protein: CASSLSSGGTDTQYF.

The J gene is TRBJ1-1, the V gene TRBV7-9; possibly TRBD1 for D (5 bases). CDR1 is SEHNR and CDR2 is FQNEAQ in the germline V gene (reference sequence). V shed 5 bases and J shed 2 bases, with 18 bases lying between them. The CDR3 runs to 16 residues. The CDR3 here is CASSPSGTAINTEAFF. The CDR3 nucleotides read TGTGCCAGCAGCCCCAGCGGGACGGCAATCAACACTGAAGCTTTCTTT.